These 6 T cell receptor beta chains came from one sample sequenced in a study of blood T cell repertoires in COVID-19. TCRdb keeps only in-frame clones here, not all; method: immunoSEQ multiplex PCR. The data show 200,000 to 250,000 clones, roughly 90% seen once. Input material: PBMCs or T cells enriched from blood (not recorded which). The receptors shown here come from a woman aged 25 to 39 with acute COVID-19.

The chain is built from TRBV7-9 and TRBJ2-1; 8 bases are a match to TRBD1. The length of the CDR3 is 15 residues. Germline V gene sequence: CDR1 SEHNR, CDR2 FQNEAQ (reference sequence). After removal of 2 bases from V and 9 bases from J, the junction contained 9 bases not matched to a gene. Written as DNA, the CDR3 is TGTGCCAGCAGCTTACCTCAGGGGGCGCCGGGTGAGCAGTTCTTC. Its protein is CASSLPQGAPGEQFF.

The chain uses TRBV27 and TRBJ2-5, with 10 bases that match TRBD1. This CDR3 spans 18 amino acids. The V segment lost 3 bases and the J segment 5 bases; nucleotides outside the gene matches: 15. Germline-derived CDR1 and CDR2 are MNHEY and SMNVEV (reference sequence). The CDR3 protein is CASSFKVMTGGWSETQYF. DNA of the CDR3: TGTGCCAGCAGTTTTAAGGTTATGACAGGGGGCTGGTCGGAGACCCAGTACTTC.

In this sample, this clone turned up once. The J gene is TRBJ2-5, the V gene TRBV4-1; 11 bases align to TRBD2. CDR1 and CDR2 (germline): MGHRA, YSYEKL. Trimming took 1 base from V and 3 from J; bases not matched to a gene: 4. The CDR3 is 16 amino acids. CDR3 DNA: TGCGCCAGCAGCCAAGTATTAGCGGGGGGGGAAGAGACCCAGTACTTC. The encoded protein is CASSQVLAGGEETQYF.

The CDR3 sequence: CASVTGWGLYQPQHF. CDR3 coding DNA: TGTGCCAGTGTGACAGGGTGGGGATTGTATCAGCCCCAGCATTTT. This sequence joins TRBV6-5 and TRBJ1-5, with 7 bases aligning to TRBD1. The germline V gene encodes CDR1 MNHEY and CDR2 SVGAGI. This CDR3 has 15 amino acids. J lost 5 bases, V lost 9 bases, and 13 bases had no gene match.

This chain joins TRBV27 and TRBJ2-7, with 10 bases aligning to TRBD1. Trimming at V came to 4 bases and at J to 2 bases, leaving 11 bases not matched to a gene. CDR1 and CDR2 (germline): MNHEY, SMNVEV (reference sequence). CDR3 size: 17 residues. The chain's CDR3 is CASSSSLGDRGTYEQYF. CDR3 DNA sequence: TGTGCCAGCAGTTCCTCGCTAGGGGACAGGGGTACCTACGAGCAGTACTTC.

CDR3 DNA sequence: TGTGCCAGCAGCTCCATGACAGGGTACTACGAGCAGTACTTC. It is translated as CASSSMTGYYEQYF. The chain combines TRBV11-2 with TRBJ2-7, with 7 bases lining up with TRBD1. The CDR3 runs to 14 residues. V lost 4 bases, J lost 3 bases, and 6 bases stayed unmatched. Per germline, CDR1 SGHAT and CDR2 FQNNGV.